These 6 T cell receptor beta chains originate from one sample sequenced in a study of CD8 T cells in Susac syndrome. With random hexamers, 0.5 to 1 ug RNA was reverse transcribed. In TCRdb, the immunoSEQ multiplex PCR reads were re-called with MiXCR into one record per CDR3 protein. The table records approximately 190,000 distinct CDR3 sequences, roughly 92% of them present only once. The sequencing sample was made of CD4+ T cells from PBMCs. The receptors stem from a human donor in good health.

This rearrangement joins TRBV7-2 to TRBJ1-5; possibly TRBD1 for D (6 bases). This CDR3 spans 16 amino acids. Germline-derived CDR1 and CDR2 are SGHTA and FQGNSA. The V gene lost 5 bases and the J gene lost 1 base, with 15 bases spanning the gap. The CDR3: CASSADGGLSNQPQHF. In DNA, the CDR3 is TGTGCCAGCAGCGCTGACGGGGGGCTGAGCAATCAGCCCCAGCATTTT. Filled out from reference TRBV7-2 and TRBJ1-5, the complete variable domain reads GAGVSQSPSNKVTEKGKDVELRCDPISGHTALYWYRQSLGQGLEFLIYFQGNSAPDKSGLPSDRFSAERTGGSVSTLTIQRTQQEDSAVYLCASSADGGLSNQPQHFGDGTRLSIL.

This clonotype was observed once. The chain couples TRBV15 to TRBJ1-4, with 10 bases that match TRBD1. The J segment lost 8 bases and the V segment lost 5 bases, leaving 8 bases of the junction unmatched. Germline CDR1 LNHNV, CDR2 YYDKDF (reference sequence). CDR3 size: 15 residues. The chain's CDR3 is CATSWDRGSGEKLFF. The CDR3 bases are TGTGCCACCAGCTGGGACAGGGGTTCAGGCGAAAAACTGTTTTTT.

CDR3 in amino acids: CASSLGGQGGHGYTF. In DNA form, the CDR3 reads TGTGCCAGCAGCTTAGGTGGGCAGGGAGGACATGGCTACACCTTC. The genes are TRBV11-2 and TRBJ1-2; D is possibly TRBD1 (5 bases). The germline V and J ends were trimmed by 1 base and 6 bases, with 15 bases remaining between them. The CDR3 contains 15 residues. CDR1 and CDR2 from the germline V gene are SGHAT and FQNNGV. Drawing the rest from reference TRBV11-2 and TRBJ1-2, the complete variable domain is EAGVAQSPRYKIIEKRQSVAFWCNPISGHATLYWYQQILGQGPKLLIQFQNNGVVDDSQLPKDRFSAERLKGVDSTLKIQPAKLEDSAVYLCASSLGGQGGHGYTFGSGTRLTVV.

The chain links TRBV23-1 to TRBJ1-5; D uncertain. TRBV23-1 is an ORF, and what it does is uncertain. This CDR3 is built from 16 residues. Trimming removed 0 bases at V and 4 bases at J, with 13 bases between. CDR3 sequence (DNA): TGCGCCAGCAGTCAATCTGGCCGATCCGGTAATCAGCCCCAGCATTTT. Translating it yields CASSQSGRSGNQPQHF.

The rearrangement uses TRBV12-3 or TRBV12-4 and TRBJ1-5; unclear D gene. This CDR3 has 17 residues. Deletions cut 0 bases from V and 7 bases from J, with 19 bases between. The CDR3 DNA reads TGTGCCAGCAGTTTAGCGCCGGGCAGGAGAGTCGGGCAGCCCCAGCATTTT. Protein: CASSLAPGRRVGQPQHF.

The chain carries TRBV6-5 and TRBJ1-2, with D uncertain. Germline-derived CDR1 and CDR2 are MNHEY and SVGAGI. CDR3 length equals 11 residues. V was trimmed by 5 bases and J by 8 bases, leaving 9 bases between them. The CDR3 sequence: CASSNLGGYTF. Here the CDR3 DNA reads TGTGCCAGCAGTAACCTGGGGGGCTACACCTTC.